Included here is one TCR beta chain sequence, with context. The entry originates in a study of technical replicates of blood from a handful of donors. Clones were sequenced by immunoSEQ multiplex PCR, and TCRdb holds only the in-frame ones, with some missing. Of tens of thousands of clones in the sample, roughly 96% were seen once. This CDR3 has 16 amino acids. V shed 5 bases and J 2 bases; nucleotides not matched to a gene: 6. Germline V gene lookup returns CDR1 PRHDT and CDR2 FYEKMQ (reference sequence). The sample was T cells isolated from PBMCs. The source is a human donor in good health. The V gene is TRBV13, the J gene TRBJ2-2, with 9 positions matching TRBD2. The CDR3 DNA reads as TGTGCCAGCAGCCTCCCGGGACTAGCAAACACCGGGGAGCTGTTTTTT. Residues: CASSLPGLANTGELFF. Complete variable domain (other parts from reference TRBV13 and TRBJ2-2): AAGVIQSPRHLIKEKRETATLKCYPIPRHDTVYWYQQGPGQDPQFLISFYEKMQSDKGSIPDRFSAQQFSDYHSELNMSSLELGDSALYFCASSLPGLANTGELFFGEGSRLTVL.